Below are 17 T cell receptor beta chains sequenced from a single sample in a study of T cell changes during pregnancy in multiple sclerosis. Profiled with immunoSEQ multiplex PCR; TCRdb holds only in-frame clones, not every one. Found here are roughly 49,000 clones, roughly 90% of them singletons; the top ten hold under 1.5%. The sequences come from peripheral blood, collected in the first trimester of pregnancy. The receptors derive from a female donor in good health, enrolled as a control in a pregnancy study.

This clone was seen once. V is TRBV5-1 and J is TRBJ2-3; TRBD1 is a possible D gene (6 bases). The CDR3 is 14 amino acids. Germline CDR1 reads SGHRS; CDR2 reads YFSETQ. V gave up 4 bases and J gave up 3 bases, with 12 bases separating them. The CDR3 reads CASSLADRTDTQYF. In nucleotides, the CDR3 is TGCGCCAGCAGCCTCGCCGACAGGACAGATACGCAGTATTTT.

This chain's CDR3 is CASSLFSGPNNEQFF. The CDR3 DNA follows: TGTGCCAGCAGCTTGTTCAGCGGGCCGAACAATGAGCAGTTCTTC. The J gene is TRBJ2-1, the V gene TRBV11-3; tentatively, D is TRBD2 (6 bases). CDR3 size: 15 residues. CDR1 and CDR2 from the germline V gene are SGHNT and YENEEA. V dropped 3 bases and J dropped 5 bases, with 14 bases sitting between them.

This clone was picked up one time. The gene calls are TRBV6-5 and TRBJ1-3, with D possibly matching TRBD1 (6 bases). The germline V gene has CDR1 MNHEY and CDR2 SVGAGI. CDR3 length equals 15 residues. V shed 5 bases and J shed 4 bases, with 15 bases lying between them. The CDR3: CASSPYGGQGNTIYF. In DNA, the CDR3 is TGTGCCAGCAGTCCCTACGGGGGGCAGGGAAACACCATATATTTT.

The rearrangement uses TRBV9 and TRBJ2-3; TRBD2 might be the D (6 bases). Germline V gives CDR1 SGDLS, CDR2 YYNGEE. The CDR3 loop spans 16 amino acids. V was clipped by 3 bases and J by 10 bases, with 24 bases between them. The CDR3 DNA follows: TGTGCCAGCAGCGCACGGGACTCGGCCGACGCAGTGGCGCAGTATTTT. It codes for CASSARDSADAVAQYF.

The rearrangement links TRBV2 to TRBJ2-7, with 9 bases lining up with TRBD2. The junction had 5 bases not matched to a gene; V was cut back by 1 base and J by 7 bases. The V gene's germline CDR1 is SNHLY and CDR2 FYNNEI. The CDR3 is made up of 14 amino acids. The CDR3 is CASSEEGLAVEQYF. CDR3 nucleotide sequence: TGTGCCAGCAGTGAAGAGGGACTAGCAGTGGAGCAGTACTTC.

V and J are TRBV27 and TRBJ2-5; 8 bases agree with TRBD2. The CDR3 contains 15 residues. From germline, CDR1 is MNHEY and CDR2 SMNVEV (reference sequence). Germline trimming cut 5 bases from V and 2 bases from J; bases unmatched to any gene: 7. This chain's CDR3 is CASSLLSGDQETQYF. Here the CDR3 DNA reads TGTGCCAGCAGTCTACTTAGCGGGGATCAAGAGACCCAGTACTTC.

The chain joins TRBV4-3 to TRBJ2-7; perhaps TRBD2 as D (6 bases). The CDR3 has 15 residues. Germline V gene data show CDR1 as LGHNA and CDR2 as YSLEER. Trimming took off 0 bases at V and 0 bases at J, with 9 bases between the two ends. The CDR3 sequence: CASSQEFGSSYEQYF. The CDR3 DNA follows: TGCGCCAGCAGCCAAGAGTTCGGGAGCTCCTACGAGCAGTACTTC.

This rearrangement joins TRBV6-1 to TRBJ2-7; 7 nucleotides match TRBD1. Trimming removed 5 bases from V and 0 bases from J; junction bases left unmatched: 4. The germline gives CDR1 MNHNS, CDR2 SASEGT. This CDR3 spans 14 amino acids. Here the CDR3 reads CASSPTGTSYEQYF. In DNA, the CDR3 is TGTGCCAGCAGTCCGACAGGGACCTCCTACGAGCAGTACTTC.

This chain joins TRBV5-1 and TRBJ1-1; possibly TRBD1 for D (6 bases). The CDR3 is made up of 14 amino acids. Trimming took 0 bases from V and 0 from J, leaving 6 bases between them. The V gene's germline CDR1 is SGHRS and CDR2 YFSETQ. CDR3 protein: CASSLEGVNTEAFF. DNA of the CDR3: TGCGCCAGCAGCTTGGAGGGGGTGAACACTGAAGCTTTCTTT.

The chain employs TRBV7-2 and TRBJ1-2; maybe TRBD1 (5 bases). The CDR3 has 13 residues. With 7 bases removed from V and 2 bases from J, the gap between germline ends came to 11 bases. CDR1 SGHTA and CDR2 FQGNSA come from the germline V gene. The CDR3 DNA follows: TGTGCCAGCACAAGCGGGACGAACTATGGCTACACCTTC. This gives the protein CASTSGTNYGYTF.

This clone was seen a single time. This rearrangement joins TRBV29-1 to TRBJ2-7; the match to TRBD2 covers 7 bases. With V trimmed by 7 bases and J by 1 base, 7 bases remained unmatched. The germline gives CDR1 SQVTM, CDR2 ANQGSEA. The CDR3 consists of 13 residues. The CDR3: CSGWGGESYEQYF. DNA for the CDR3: TGCAGCGGCTGGGGGGGGGAATCCTACGAGCAGTACTTC.

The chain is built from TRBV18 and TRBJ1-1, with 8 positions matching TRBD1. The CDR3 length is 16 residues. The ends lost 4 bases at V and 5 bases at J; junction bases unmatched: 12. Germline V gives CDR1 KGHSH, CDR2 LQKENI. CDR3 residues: CASSLSSQGAKTEAFF. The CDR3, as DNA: TGTGCCAGCTCACTATCGTCCCAGGGGGCTAAGACTGAAGCTTTCTTT.

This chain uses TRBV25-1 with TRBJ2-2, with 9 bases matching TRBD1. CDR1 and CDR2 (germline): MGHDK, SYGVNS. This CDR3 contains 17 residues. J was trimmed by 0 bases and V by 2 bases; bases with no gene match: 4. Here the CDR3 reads CASSEPGQGSNTGELFF. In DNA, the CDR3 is TGTGCCAGCAGTGAACCGGGACAGGGATCGAACACCGGGGAGCTGTTTTTT.

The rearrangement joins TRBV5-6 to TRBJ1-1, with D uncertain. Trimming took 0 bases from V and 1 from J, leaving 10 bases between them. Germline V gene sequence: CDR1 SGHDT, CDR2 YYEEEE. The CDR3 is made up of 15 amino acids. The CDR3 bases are TGTGCCAGCAGCTTGGCTCGGGGTTGGAACACTGAAGCTTTCTTT. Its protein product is CASSLARGWNTEAFF.

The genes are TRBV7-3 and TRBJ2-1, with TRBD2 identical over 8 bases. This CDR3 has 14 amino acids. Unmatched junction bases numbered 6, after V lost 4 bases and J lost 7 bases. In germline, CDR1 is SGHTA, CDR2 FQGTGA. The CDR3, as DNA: TGTGCCAGCAGCTCTGGACTAGCATATAATGAGCAGTTCTTC. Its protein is CASSSGLAYNEQFF. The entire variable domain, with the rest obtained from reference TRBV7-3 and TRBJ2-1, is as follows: GAGVSQTPSNKVTEKGKYVELRCDPISGHTALYWYRQSLGQGPEFLIYFQGTGAADDSGLPNDRFFAVRPEGSVSTLKIQRTERGDSAVYLCASSSGLAYNEQFFGPGTRLTVL.

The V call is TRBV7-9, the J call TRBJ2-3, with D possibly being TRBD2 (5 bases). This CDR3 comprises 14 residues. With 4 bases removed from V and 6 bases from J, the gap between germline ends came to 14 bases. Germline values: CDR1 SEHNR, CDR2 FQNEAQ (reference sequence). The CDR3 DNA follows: TGTGCCAGCAGCTCGCTGGACTGGCGGGATACGCAGTATTTT. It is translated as CASSSLDWRDTQYF.

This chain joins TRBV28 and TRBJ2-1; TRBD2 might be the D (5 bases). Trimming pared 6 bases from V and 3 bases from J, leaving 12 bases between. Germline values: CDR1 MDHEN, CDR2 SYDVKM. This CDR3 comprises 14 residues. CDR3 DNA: TGTGCCAGCAGCCCCGGGATTTTCTACAATGAGCAGTTCTTC. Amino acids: CASSPGIFYNEQFF. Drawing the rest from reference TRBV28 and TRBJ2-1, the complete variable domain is DVKVTQSSRYLVKRTGEKVFLECVQDMDHENMFWYRQDPGLGLRLIYFSYDVKMKEKGDIPEGYSVSREKKERFSLILESASTNQTSMYLCASSPGIFYNEQFFGPGTRLTVL.